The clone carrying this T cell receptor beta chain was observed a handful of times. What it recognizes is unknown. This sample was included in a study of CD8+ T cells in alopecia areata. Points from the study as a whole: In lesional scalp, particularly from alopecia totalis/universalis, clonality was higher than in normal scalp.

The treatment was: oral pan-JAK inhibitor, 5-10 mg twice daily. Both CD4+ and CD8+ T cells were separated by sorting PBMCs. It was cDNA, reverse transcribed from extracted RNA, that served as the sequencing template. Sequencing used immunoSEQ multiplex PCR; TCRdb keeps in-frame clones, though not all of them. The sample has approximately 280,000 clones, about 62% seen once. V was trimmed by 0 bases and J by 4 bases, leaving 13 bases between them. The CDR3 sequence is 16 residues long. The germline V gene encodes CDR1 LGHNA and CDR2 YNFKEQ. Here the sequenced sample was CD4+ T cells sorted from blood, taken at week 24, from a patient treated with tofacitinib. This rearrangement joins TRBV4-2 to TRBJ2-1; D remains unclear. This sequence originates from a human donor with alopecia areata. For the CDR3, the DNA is TGTGCCAGCAGCCAAGATCCAGGCCAACATTACAATGAGCAGTTCTTC. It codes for CASSQDPGQHYNEQFF.